This T cell receptor beta chain was profiled in a study of T cell repertoires in cytomegalovirus infection. Study background: Public TCR beta signatures indicated both CMV infection and matching HLA type.

On this clonotype: Its specificity is not known.

TCRdb reprocessed the reads with MiXCR, giving one entry per CDR3 protein. This table has roughly 500,000 distinct CDR3 sequences, about 33% appearing once. Source: cultured PBMCs, taken from culture after CMV antigen stimulation. This clonotype originated in a human donor in good health (CMV status not recorded). Some clones in this sample may be carry-over from other donors' samples.

The CDR3 reads CASSLGLSGKLNEQFF. CDR3 in DNA: TGTGCCAGCAGCCTCGGTCTTAGCGGGAAATTAAATGAGCAGTTCTTC. The J gene is TRBJ2-1, the V gene TRBV11-2; 8 bases are shared with TRBD2. The CDR3 length is 16 residues. Trimming removed 5 bases from V and 7 bases from J; junction bases left unmatched: 13. CDR1 is SGHAT and CDR2 is FQNNGV in the germline V gene.